This entry describes one T cell receptor (beta chain). The data are from a study of blood T cell repertoires in COVID-19. The overall study: Nucleic acid was either cDNA or gDNA, and it came from T cells, B-cell-depleted T cells, or PBMCs.

Sequencing used immunoSEQ multiplex PCR; TCRdb keeps in-frame clones, though not all of them. This repertoire shows some 100,000 clones, over 80% found once; its top ten account for approximately 12%. After removal of 0 bases from V and 8 bases from J, the junction contained 3 bases not matched to a gene. The CDR3 runs 13 residues. Per germline, CDR1 WNHNN and CDR2 SYGVQD (reference sequence). This chain uses TRBV10-1 with TRBJ1-2; 7 nucleotides agree with TRBD1. The source material was peripheral blood. This TCR was recovered from a woman in her seventies with active or convalescent COVID-19. CDR3 in amino acids: CASSESTGVGYTF. CDR3 DNA: TGCGCCAGCAGTGAGTCCACAGGGGTAGGCTACACCTTC.